This is a list of T cell receptor beta chains from one sample in a study of identical twins. A single record per CDR3 protein comes from TCRdb applying MiXCR to the 5' RACE reads. The data show 200,000 to 250,000 distinct CDR3 sequences, roughly a tenth seen once. Material: memory T cells sorted from blood. The receptors were sampled from a man between 45 and 60 years old in good health. Both conserved end residues are part of each CDR3. The D gene is left open where the match is weak. Some rows mark clone size as missing; the rest say once, few, many or name a class of expanded clone.

>TRBV7-6|TRBD1|TRBJ2-5|many
CASSFLGQASVETQYF
TGTGCCAGCAGCTTCCTTGGACAGGCGAGTGTAGAGACCCAGTACTTC
>TRBV28|TRBD2|TRBJ2-5|many
CASSFSGVETQYF
TGTGCCAGCAGCTTCAGCGGGGTTGAGACCCAGTACTTC
>TRBV20-1|TRBD2|TRBJ2-1|NA
CSAREHSGGYNEQFF
TGCAGTGCTAGAGAACATAGCGGGGGATACAATGAGCAGTTCTTC
>TRBV7-2|TRBD2|TRBJ2-7|NA
CASSPQLAGGGEQYF
TGTGCCAGCAGCCCGCAGCTAGCGGGAGGCGGCGAGCAGTACTTC
>TRBV5-6|NA|TRBJ2-7|NA
CASSDAGQLNYEQYF
TGTGCCAGCAGCGACGCCGGACAGCTAAACTACGAGCAGTACTTC
>TRBV16|NA|TRBJ1-1|many
CASSQSGMNTEAFF
TGTGCCAGCAGCCAATCAGGGATGAACACTGAAGCTTTCTTT
>TRBV19|TRBD2|TRBJ2-1|NA
CASSRLASRDDQFF
TGTGCCAGTAGTCGACTAGCTTCGCGGGATGACCAGTTCTTC
>TRBV15|NA|TRBJ2-2|few
CATSTRDGYTGELFF
TGTGCCACCAGCACCCGGGACGGATACACCGGGGAGCTGTTTTTT
>TRBV2|NA|TRBJ2-6|NA
CASSGRTGANVLTF
TGTGCCAGCAGTGGGCGAACTGGGGCCAACGTCCTGACTTTC
>TRBV7-2|TRBD1|TRBJ2-1|NA
CASSLDRGVYNEQFF
TGTGCCAGCAGCCTGGACAGGGGTGTCTACAATGAGCAGTTCTTC
>TRBV28|TRBD1|TRBJ2-2|few
CASSLLPGTGGTGELFF
TGTGCCAGCAGCTTACTCCCAGGGACAGGGGGGACCGGGGAGCTGTTTTTT
>TRBV20-1|NA|TRBJ1-1|few
CSARRRNTEAFF
TGCAGTGCTCGGAGAAGGAACACTGAAGCTTTCTTT
>TRBV14|NA|TRBJ2-5|NA
CASSLRSGGETQYF
TGTGCCAGCAGCCTGAGAAGTGGGGGAGAGACCCAGTACTTC
>TRBV5-6|TRBD2|TRBJ2-3|few
CASSLVSGRDTQYF
TGTGCCAGCAGCTTGGTAAGCGGGAGAGATACGCAGTATTTT
>TRBV7-3|NA|TRBJ2-1|NA
CASSLSLRLNEQFF
TGTGCCAGCAGCTTAAGTCTTAGGCTCAATGAGCAGTTCTTC
>TRBV20-1|TRBD2|TRBJ2-5|NA
CSARDRLAGALQETQYF
TGCAGTGCTAGAGATAGACTAGCGGGGGCCCTCCAAGAGACCCAGTACTTC
>TRBV10-3|TRBD2|TRBJ2-7|many
CAIATSAGEQYF
TGTGCCATAGCCACCTCAGCGGGGGAGCAGTACTTC
>TRBV5-5|NA|TRBJ2-3|NA
CASGPGFGTDTQYF
TGTGCCAGCGGTCCAGGTTTCGGCACAGATACGCAGTATTTT
>TRBV6-2/TRBV6-3|TRBD1|TRBJ1-1|few
CASRRGTGGGFGTEAFF
TGTGCCAGCAGGCGAGGGACAGGGGGAGGGTTCGGCACTGAAGCTTTCTTT
>TRBV11-2|TRBD1|TRBJ1-3|few
CASSFRPGTGTGDGTIYF
TGTGCCAGCAGCTTCCGGCCAGGCACGGGGACAGGGGACGGGACCATATATTTT
>TRBV12-3/TRBV12-4|TRBD2|TRBJ2-1|NA
CASSLRLLPLAGGGNEQFF
TGTGCCAGCAGTTTAAGACTCCTTCCTTTAGCGGGGGGAGGGAATGAGCAGTTCTTC
>TRBV5-1|NA|TRBJ1-1|many
CASSLAARTEAFF
TGCGCCAGCAGCTTGGCAGCCCGCACTGAAGCTTTCTTT
>TRBV20-1|NA|TRBJ2-4|many
CSASEDTVLAKNIQYF
TGCAGTGCTAGTGAGGACACTGTACTAGCCAAAAACATTCAGTACTTC
>TRBV7-9|NA|TRBJ2-1|few
CASSLVERRQFF
TGTGCCAGCAGCTTAGTGGAGAGAAGGCAGTTCTTC
>TRBV2|NA|TRBJ2-2|NA
CASSELPIGAGELFF
TGTGCCAGCAGTGAACTGCCGATAGGGGCCGGGGAGCTGTTTTTT
>TRBV12-5|NA|TRBJ1-1|NA
CASGLWQGGLSGTEAFF
TGTGCTAGTGGTTTGTGGCAGGGAGGTTTGAGTGGCACTGAAGCTTTCTTT
>TRBV6-2/TRBV6-3|NA|TRBJ1-2|few
CASSKNPRDSYGYTF
TGTGCCAGCAGTAAGAACCCCAGGGATAGCTATGGCTACACCTTC
>TRBV5-5|NA|TRBJ2-3|many
CASSLGWGTDTQYF
TGTGCCAGCAGCTTGGGTTGGGGGACAGATACGCAGTATTTT
>TRBV6-1|NA|TRBJ2-1|few
CASRGGGGVSYNEQFF
TGTGCCAGCAGAGGCGGAGGGGGCGTCTCCTACAATGAGCAGTTCTTC
>TRBV6-2/TRBV6-3|NA|TRBJ2-5|many
CASSYSGSDTAETQYF
TGTGCCAGCAGTTACTCCGGATCGGACACAGCAGAGACCCAGTACTTC
>TRBV5-1|NA|TRBJ2-5|many
CASSLLAETQYF
TGCGCCAGCAGCTTGCTGGCAGAGACCCAGTACTTC
>TRBV28|NA|TRBJ2-7|few
CASSLGALTYEQYF
TGTGCCAGCAGTTTGGGGGCATTGACCTACGAGCAGTACTTC
>TRBV7-2|NA|TRBJ2-7|few
CASSVKSVGEQYF
TGTGCCAGCAGCGTGAAATCGGTGGGCGAGCAGTACTTC
>TRBV4-3|NA|TRBJ1-1|NA
CASSQDSSGNTEAFF
TGCGCCAGCAGCCAAGATTCTTCAGGGAACACTGAAGCTTTCTTT
>TRBV11-2|TRBD1|TRBJ1-2|NA
CASSSTDRRNGYTF
TGTGCCAGCAGCTCCACGGACAGGAGAAATGGCTACACCTTC
>TRBV6-1|NA|TRBJ1-5|NA
CASSENTAQPQHF
TGTGCCAGCAGTGAAAATACAGCCCAGCCCCAGCATTTT
>TRBV12-3/TRBV12-4|NA|TRBJ1-1|NA
CASSLGTVHTEAFF
TGTGCCAGCAGTTTAGGGACAGTTCACACTGAAGCTTTCTTT
>TRBV7-3|TRBD1|TRBJ1-1|NA
CASGATGGENTEAFF
TGTGCCAGCGGTGCCACAGGGGGCGAGAACACTGAAGCTTTCTTT
>TRBV15|NA|TRBJ1-3|NA
CATSRGSSSGNTIYF
TGTGCCACCAGCCGGGGGAGTTCCTCTGGAAACACCATATATTTT
>TRBV5-1|NA|TRBJ1-1|few
CASSLSGWNTEAFF
TGCGCCAGCAGCTTGTCCGGCTGGAACACTGAAGCTTTCTTT
>TRBV19|NA|TRBJ2-1|NA
CASSMVYNEQFF
TGTGCCAGTAGTATGGTCTACAATGAGCAGTTCTTC
>TRBV12-3/TRBV12-4|NA|TRBJ1-1|NA
CASSPAVVLAFF
TGTGCCAGCAGTCCAGCGGTTGTGTTGGCTTTCTTT
>TRBV12-3/TRBV12-4|NA|TRBJ1-2|NA
CASSAWGGTDFYGYTF
TGTGCCAGCAGCGCTTGGGGGGGGACGGACTTTTATGGCTACACCTTC
>TRBV29-1|TRBD2|TRBJ2-3|NA
CSVDGLDITDTQYF
TGCAGCGTTGACGGACTAGATATAACAGATACGCAGTATTTT
>TRBV7-3|NA|TRBJ2-3|NA
CASSLTPQDTQYF
TGTGCCAGCAGCTTAACGCCACAAGATACGCAGTATTTT
>TRBV7-2|NA|TRBJ2-3|many
CASSPGTFSDTQYF
TGTGCCAGCAGCCCCGGGACTTTCTCAGATACGCAGTATTTT
>TRBV27|TRBD1|TRBJ1-1|few
CASSLLMTGGGAEAFF
TGTGCCAGCAGCCTATTAATGACAGGGGGGGGTGCTGAAGCTTTCTTT